Listed here are 18 T cell receptor beta chains from one sample, sequenced in a study of T cell changes during pregnancy in multiple sclerosis. Profiling relied on immunoSEQ multiplex PCR, and the TCRdb table lists in-frame clones only, not all of them. The sample lists tens of thousands of clones; 90% to 95% were seen once. Here the sequenced sample was CD8+ T cells from peripheral blood mononuclear cells, taken in the third trimester of pregnancy. All receptors come from a female donor with multiple sclerosis, enrolled in a pregnancy study.

The rearrangement joins TRBV7-6 to TRBJ1-5; D may be TRBD1 (6 bases). V was clipped by 5 bases and J by 5 bases, with 10 bases between them. The CDR3 extends over 13 amino acids. From germline, CDR1 is SGHVS and CDR2 FNYEAQ. The CDR3 nucleotides read TGTGCCAGCAGCGGCGGGGGCCATCAGCCCCAGCATTTT. It yields the protein CASSGGGHQPQHF.

The chain couples TRBV4-3 to TRBJ1-2; 8 bases are shared with TRBD1. After removal of 3 bases from V and 3 bases from J, the junction contained 9 bases not matched to a gene. This CDR3 has 16 amino acids. Germline V gives CDR1 LGHNA, CDR2 YSLEER. CDR3 nucleotides: TGCGCCAGCAGCCAGTTCCAGGGGGCCTCTCACTATGGCTACACCTTC. Its translation: CASSQFQGASHYGYTF.

This sequence joins TRBV7-8 and TRBJ2-3, with TRBD2 matching over 12 bases. The V and J ends lost 1 base and 3 bases, in that order; junction bases with no gene match: 5. CDR3 size: 17 residues. Germline V gene data show CDR1 as SGHVS and CDR2 as FQNEAQ. This CDR3 is CASSLVASGGDTDTQYF. CDR3 in DNA: TGTGCCAGCAGCTTAGTGGCTAGCGGGGGGGATACAGATACGCAGTATTTT.

V is TRBV6-4 and J is TRBJ2-1; 7 bases line up with TRBD1. J lost 7 bases, V lost 3 bases, and 6 bases had no gene match. CDR3 size: 14 residues. In germline, CDR1 is MRHNA, CDR2 SNTAGT. CDR3 sequence (DNA): TGTGCCAGCAGTGATGGCCAGACAGGGAATGAGCAGTTCTTC. Translation: CASSDGQTGNEQFF.

This clone has only one observation. The J gene is TRBJ2-7, the V gene TRBV11-2; the match to TRBD1 covers 9 bases. Trimming at V came to 3 bases and at J to 2 bases, leaving 2 bases not matched to a gene. Germline V lookup: CDR1 SGHAT, CDR2 FQNNGV. This CDR3 spans 14 amino acids. CDR3: CASSFGTGTYEQYF. CDR3 bases: TGTGCCAGCAGCTTCGGGACAGGGACCTACGAGCAGTACTTC.

The chain employs TRBV29-1 and TRBJ2-7; no reliable D call. The CDR3 is 15 residues long. Trimming stripped 4 bases from V and 1 base from J, with 17 bases between. From germline, CDR1 is SQVTM and CDR2 ANQGSEA. CDR3 loop: CSVVVGETPSYEQYF. Written as DNA, the CDR3 is TGCAGCGTTGTCGTCGGAGAGACGCCTTCCTACGAGCAGTACTTC.

The chain links TRBV4-1 to TRBJ2-1; D is perhaps TRBD1 (5 bases). CDR1 and CDR2 (germline): MGHRA, YSYEKL. CDR3 size: 18 residues. With 0 bases removed from V and 7 bases from J, the gap between germline ends came to 22 bases. CDR3: CASSQERDEVFNRNEQFF. As DNA, the CDR3 is TGCGCCAGCAGCCAAGAACGTGACGAGGTGTTTAACAGGAATGAGCAGTTCTTC.

The chain combines TRBV7-2 with TRBJ1-1; the D gene is possibly TRBD1 (5 bases). This CDR3 is built from 14 residues. CDR1 is SGHTA and CDR2 is FQGNSA in the germline V gene. The germline V and J ends were trimmed by 1 base and 4 bases, with 10 bases remaining between them. This chain's CDR3 is CASSLDAGGTEAFF. For the CDR3, the DNA is TGTGCCAGCAGCTTAGACGCGGGGGGCACTGAAGCTTTCTTT.

This clone has only one observation. The chain is built from TRBV29-1 and TRBJ2-3; D gene uncertain. Trimming cost V 1 base and J 0 bases, with 11 bases left between them. The CDR3 totals 15 residues. The germline gives CDR1 SQVTM, CDR2 ANQGSEA. In DNA, the CDR3 is TGCAGCGTTGAAGTCCGAAGCAGGAGCACAGATACGCAGTATTTT. Translation: CSVEVRSRSTDTQYF.

The genes are TRBV4-1 and TRBJ2-5, with 7 bases identical to TRBD1. J lost 1 base, V lost 1 base, and 12 bases had no gene match. CDR3 size: 18 residues. Germline V gene lookup returns CDR1 MGHRA and CDR2 YSYEKL. The DNA of the CDR3 is TGCGCCAGCAGCCAAGTATTTAGAGGGGGCGCACTCCAAGAGACCCAGTACTTC. Translating gives CASSQVFRGGALQETQYF.

J is TRBJ2-7 and V is TRBV19; 8 bases align to TRBD1. The germline V gene encodes CDR1 LNHDA and CDR2 SQIVND (reference sequence). The ends lost 4 bases at V and 5 bases at J; junction bases unmatched: 7. This CDR3 is built from 14 residues. CDR3 coding DNA: TGTGCCAGTAGTACTACAGGGGGTAGGGACGAGCAGTACTTC. Protein product: CASSTTGGRDEQYF.

The V call is TRBV27, the J call TRBJ2-1, with TRBD2 matching over 16 bases. The CDR3 spans 16 residues. Germline CDR1 reads MNHEY; CDR2 reads SMNVEV (reference sequence). The V and J ends lost 5 bases and 8 bases, in that order; junction bases with no gene match: 6. Here the CDR3 DNA reads TGTGCCAGCAGTCAGGGACTAGCGGGAGGGCCAGATGAGCAGTTCTTC. It codes for CASSQGLAGGPDEQFF.

The chain uses TRBV27 and TRBJ2-2; D is ambiguous. This CDR3 comprises 13 residues. V lost 3 bases and J 4 bases, leaving 6 bases between the germline ends. The V gene's germline CDR1 is MNHEY and CDR2 SMNVEV (reference sequence). The CDR3 nucleotides are TGTGCCAGCAGTTTTTCAGTCACCGGGGAGCTGTTTTTT. Amino acids: CASSFSVTGELFF.

The chain carries TRBV4-1 and TRBJ2-1, with a tentative D call TRBD2 (6 bases). Germline V lookup: CDR1 MGHRA, CDR2 YSYEKL. The CDR3 runs to 16 residues. V was cut by 0 bases and J by 8 bases, with 17 bases left in between. The CDR3 nucleotides are TGCGCCAGCAGCCAAGAGTGGCTCTCGGGGGACGATGAGCAGTTCTTC. This codes for CASSQEWLSGDDEQFF.

The genes are TRBV27 and TRBJ2-7, with a tentative D call TRBD2 (5 bases). V was shortened by 4 bases and J by 0 bases, with 13 bases between the two germline ends. The CDR3 runs 15 residues. The germline V gene encodes CDR1 MNHEY and CDR2 SMNVEV (reference sequence). Here the CDR3 DNA reads TGTGCCAGCAGTTCCTCCCCGGGAAGCTCCTACGAGCAGTACTTC. Its translation is CASSSSPGSSYEQYF.

V and J are TRBV4-2 and TRBJ1-6; maybe TRBD1 (5 bases). Trimming removed 6 bases from V and 2 bases from J, with 17 bases in between. There are 17 residues in the CDR3. Germline CDR1 LGHNA, CDR2 YNFKEQ. The CDR3 DNA reads as TGTGCCAGCAGAACGACAGACTTTAGCCCCTATAATTCACCCCTCCACTTT. Amino acids: CASRTTDFSPYNSPLHF.

The chain recombines TRBV7-8 with TRBJ1-1; possibly TRBD1 for D (5 bases). Germline-derived CDR1 and CDR2 are SGHVS and FQNEAQ. The V end was cut by 4 bases, the J end by 1 base, with 7 bases between. The CDR3 length is 13 residues. The CDR3 DNA reads as TGTGCCAGCAGCTCAGGGCCGAACACTGAAGCTTTCTTT. As protein: CASSSGPNTEAFF.

This clone came up once. The genes are TRBV5-4 and TRBJ1-2, with 9 bases matching TRBD1. There are 11 residues in the CDR3. Germline-derived CDR1 and CDR2 are SGHNT and YYREEE (reference sequence). With V trimmed by 4 bases and J by 13 bases, 5 bases remained unmatched. The CDR3 coding sequence is TGTGCCAGCAGCGAGGGGACAGGGTCCACCTTC. Translated, it gives CASSEGTGSTF.